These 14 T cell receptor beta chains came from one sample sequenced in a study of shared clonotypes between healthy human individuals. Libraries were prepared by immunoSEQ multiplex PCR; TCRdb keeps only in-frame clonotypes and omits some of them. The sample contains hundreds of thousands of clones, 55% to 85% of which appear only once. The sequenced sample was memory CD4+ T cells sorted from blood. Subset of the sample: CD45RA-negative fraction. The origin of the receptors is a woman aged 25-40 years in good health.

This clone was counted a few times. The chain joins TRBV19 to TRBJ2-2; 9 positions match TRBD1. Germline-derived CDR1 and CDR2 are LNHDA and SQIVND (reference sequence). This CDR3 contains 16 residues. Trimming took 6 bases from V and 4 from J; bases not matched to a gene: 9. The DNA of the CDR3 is TGTGCCAGTAGGCGTACAGGGGGCGGCTCCACCGGGGAGCTGTTTTTT. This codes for CASRRTGGGSTGELFF.

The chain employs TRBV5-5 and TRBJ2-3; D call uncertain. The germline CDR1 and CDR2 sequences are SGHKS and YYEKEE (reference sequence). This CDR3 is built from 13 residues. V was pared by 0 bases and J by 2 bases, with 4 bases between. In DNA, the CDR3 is TGTGCCAGCAGCTTGGACGACACAGATACGCAGTATTTT. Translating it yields CASSLDDTDTQYF. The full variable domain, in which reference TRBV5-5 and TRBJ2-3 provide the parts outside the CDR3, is DAGVTQSPTHLIKTRGQQVTLRCSPISGHKSVSWYQQVLGQGPQFIFQYYEKEERGRGNFPDRFSARQFPNYSSELNVNALLLGDSALYLCASSLDDTDTQYFGPGTRLTVL.

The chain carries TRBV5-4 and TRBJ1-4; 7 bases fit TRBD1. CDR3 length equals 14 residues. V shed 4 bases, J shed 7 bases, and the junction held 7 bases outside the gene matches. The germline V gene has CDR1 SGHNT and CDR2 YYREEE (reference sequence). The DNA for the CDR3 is TGTGCCAGCAGCCTTGACAGGGTGATTGAAAAACTGTTTTTT. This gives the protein CASSLDRVIEKLFF.

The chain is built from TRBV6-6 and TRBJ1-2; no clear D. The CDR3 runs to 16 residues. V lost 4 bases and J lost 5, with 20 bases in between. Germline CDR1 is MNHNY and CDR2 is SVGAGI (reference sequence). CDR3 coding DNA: TGTGCCAGCAGTTCCATTCAACCAGACACATTTTATGGCTACACCTTC. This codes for CASSSIQPDTFYGYTF.

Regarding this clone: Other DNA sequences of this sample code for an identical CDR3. In DNA form, the CDR3 reads TGTGCCAGCCGACTGACGGGAATTACAGATACGCAGTATTTT. It is translated as CASRLTGITDTQYF. V usage is TRBV28 and J usage is TRBJ2-3; tentative D call: TRBD2 (5 bases). V was cut by 8 bases and J by 3 bases, with 15 bases left in between. CDR3 size: 14 residues. Germline CDR1 MDHEN, CDR2 SYDVKM.

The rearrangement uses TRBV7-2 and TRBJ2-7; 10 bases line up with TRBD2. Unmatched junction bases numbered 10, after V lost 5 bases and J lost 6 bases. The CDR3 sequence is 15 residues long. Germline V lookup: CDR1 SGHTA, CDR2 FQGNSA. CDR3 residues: CASSLLAGSLGEQYF. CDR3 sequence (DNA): TGTGCCAGCAGCCTACTAGCGGGATCTCTCGGCGAGCAGTACTTC.

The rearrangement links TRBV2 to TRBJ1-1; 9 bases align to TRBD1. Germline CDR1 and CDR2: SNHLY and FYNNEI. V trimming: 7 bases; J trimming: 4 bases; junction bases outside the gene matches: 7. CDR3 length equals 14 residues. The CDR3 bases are TGTGCCAGCACCGGACAGGGGACGGCCACTGAAGCTTTCTTT. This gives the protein CASTGQGTATEAFF.

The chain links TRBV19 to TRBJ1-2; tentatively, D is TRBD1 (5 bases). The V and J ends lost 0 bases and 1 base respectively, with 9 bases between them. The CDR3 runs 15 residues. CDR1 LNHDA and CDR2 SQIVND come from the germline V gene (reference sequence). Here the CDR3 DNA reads TGTGCCAGTAGTATAGAGGAGGGACTTAACTATGGCTACACCTTC. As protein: CASSIEEGLNYGYTF.

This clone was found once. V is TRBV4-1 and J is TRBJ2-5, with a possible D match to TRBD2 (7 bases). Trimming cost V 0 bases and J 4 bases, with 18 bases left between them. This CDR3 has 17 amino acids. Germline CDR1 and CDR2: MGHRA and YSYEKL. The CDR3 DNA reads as TGCGCCAGCAGCCAAGATAAGGGGGGAGGGCCAGGAGAGACCCAGTACTTC. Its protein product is CASSQDKGGGPGETQYF.

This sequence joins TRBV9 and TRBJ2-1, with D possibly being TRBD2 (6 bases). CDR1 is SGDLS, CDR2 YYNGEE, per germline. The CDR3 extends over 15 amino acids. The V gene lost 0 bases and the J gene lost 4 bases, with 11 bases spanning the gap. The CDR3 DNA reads TGTGCCAGCAGCGTAGCTCCGGGAGCGTACAATGAGCAGTTCTTC. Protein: CASSVAPGAYNEQFF.

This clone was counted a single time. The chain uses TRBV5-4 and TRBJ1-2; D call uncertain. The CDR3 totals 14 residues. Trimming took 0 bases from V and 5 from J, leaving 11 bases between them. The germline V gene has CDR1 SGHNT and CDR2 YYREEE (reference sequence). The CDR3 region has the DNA TGTGCCAGCAGCTTGGTGGACCAGGAATATGGCTACACCTTC. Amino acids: CASSLVDQEYGYTF.

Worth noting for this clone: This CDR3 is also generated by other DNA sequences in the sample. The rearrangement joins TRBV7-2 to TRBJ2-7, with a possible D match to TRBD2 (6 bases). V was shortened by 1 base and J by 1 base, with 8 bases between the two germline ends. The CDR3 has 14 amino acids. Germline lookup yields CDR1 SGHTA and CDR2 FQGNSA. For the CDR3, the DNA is TGTGCCAGCAGCTTAGTGCGGGGTTCCTACGAGCAGTACTTC. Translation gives CASSLVRGSYEQYF. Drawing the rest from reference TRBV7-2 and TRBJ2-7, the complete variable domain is GAGVSQSPSNKVTEKGKDVELRCDPISGHTALYWYRQSLGQGLEFLIYFQGNSAPDKSGLPSDRFSAERTGGSVSTLTIQRTQQEDSAVYLCASSLVRGSYEQYFGPGTRLTVT.

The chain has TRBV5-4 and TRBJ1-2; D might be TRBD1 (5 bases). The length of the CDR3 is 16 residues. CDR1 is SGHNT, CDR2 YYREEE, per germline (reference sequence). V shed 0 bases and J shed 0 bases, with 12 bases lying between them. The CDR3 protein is CASSLVGVGANYGYTF. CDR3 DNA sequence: TGTGCCAGCAGCTTGGTGGGGGTAGGCGCTAACTATGGCTACACCTTC.

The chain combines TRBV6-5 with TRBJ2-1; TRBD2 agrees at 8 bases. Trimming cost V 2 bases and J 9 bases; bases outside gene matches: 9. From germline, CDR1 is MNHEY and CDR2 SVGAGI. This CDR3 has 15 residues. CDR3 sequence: CASSYDRAGVGEQFF. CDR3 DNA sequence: TGTGCCAGCAGTTACGACCGAGCGGGAGTAGGTGAGCAGTTCTTC.